Listed here is a single T cell receptor beta chain. The antigen is undetermined. CDR3 length equals 17 residues. Germline V gene sequence: CDR1 SGDLS, CDR2 YYNGEE. V gave up 0 bases and J gave up 5 bases, with 15 bases separating them. Measured with immunoSEQ multiplex PCR; TCRdb has only the in-frame clones, and not every one. The table has roughly 2,000,000 clones, about 95% seen once. This sample was included in a study of shared clonotypes between healthy human individuals. Study-wide findings and caveats: Compared with memory subsets, naive subsets generally had larger estimated richness.

Terminally differentiated effector memory CD45RA+ cells were excluded by CCR7 positive selection of CD45RO-negative cells. Only Caucasian adults living in Nashville, Tennessee made up the donor group. The sample was naive CD8+ T cells sorted from blood. This chain uses TRBV9 with TRBJ2-6, with D perhaps TRBD1 (5 bases). This sequence originates from a man aged 18-30 years in good health. For the CDR3, the DNA is TGTGCCAGCAGCGTAGGTCGCGGACACGAGAGGGCCAACGTCCTGACTTTC. As protein: CASSVGRGHERANVLTF.